Detailed here is one T cell receptor (beta chain). The antigen is undetermined. Data came from immunoSEQ multiplex PCR; TCRdb stores just in-frame clones and leaves some out. The sample has about 21,000 clones; roughly 80% are singletons. This sample is drawn from a study of CD4+ T cells in melanoma. Study outcomes and limitations: A reported correlation linked neoantigen-specific CD4+ T cells to CD8+, macrophage and B cell function. Diverse differentiation states were reported for melanoma neoantigen-specific CD4+ T cells.

After removal of 5 bases from V and 0 bases from J, the junction contained 1 base not matched to a gene. This CDR3 contains 14 residues. Germline lookup yields CDR1 SNHLY and CDR2 FYNNEI. The TCR comes from a human donor with melanoma. The chain joins TRBV2 to TRBJ1-3; 7 bases map to TRBD1. Sequencing input: cells from a culture (not recorded whether cultured in vitro). CDR3 sequence reads: CASSSGGSGNTIYF. The CDR3 nucleotides read TGTGCCAGCAGTTCAGGGGGCTCTGGAAACACCATATATTTT.